This is a list of T cell receptor beta chains from one sample in a study of T cell repertoires in cytomegalovirus infection. TCRdb independently ran MiXCR on the reads; one entry per CDR3 protein. The sample lists 200,000 to 250,000 distinct CDR3 sequences, over 20% seen once, with around a sixth in the top ten. The material sequenced was CD8+ T cells from PBMCs. These receptors all come from a human donor in good health (CMV status not recorded). Some clones in this sample may be carry-over from other donors' samples. Both conserved end residues are part of each CDR3. D genes are given only for firm matches. The size field is filled for only some rows; it gives once, few, many or a size class.

D gene	J gene	clone size	V gene	CDR3 DNA	CDR3 protein
TRBD2	TRBJ2-5	many	TRBV7-2	TGTGCCAGCAGCTATCGCGGGCTAGCGGGGGGCCTCCAAGAGACCCAGTACTTC	CASSYRGLAGGLQETQYF
-	TRBJ1-5	many	TRBV10-3	TGTGCCATCAGTGAGGCAGGACAAGCTAGCAATCAGCCCCAGCATTTT	CAISEAGQASNQPQHF
-	TRBJ2-7	-	TRBV7-2	TGTGCCAGCAGCTCCGCACCGGGGGAGCAGTACTTC	CASSSAPGEQYF
-	TRBJ2-4	-	TRBV6-2/TRBV6-3	TGTGCCAGCAAGGACCGGCTATCCAAAAACATTCAGTACTTC	CASKDRLSKNIQYF
-	TRBJ2-3	few	TRBV24-1	TGTGCCACCAGTCCCGGACACTCCACAGATACGCAGTATTTT	CATSPGHSTDTQYF
-	TRBJ1-4	few	TRBV12-3/TRBV12-4	TGTGCCAGCAGTTTCGCAAATGGGGATAGATTGTTTTTT	CASSFANGDRLFF
-	TRBJ1-1	-	TRBV14	TGTGCCAGCAGCCCGGGGTGGCGGGTGGGGTTCGCTGAAGCTTTCTTT	CASSPGWRVGFAEAFF
-	TRBJ2-7	few	TRBV20-1	TGCAGTGCTAGCCCCCCGGAGGGGCTAGACGAGCAGTACTTC	CSASPPEGLDEQYF
-	TRBJ1-2	few	TRBV28	TGTGCCAGCAAAGAGGAGGGCGCCGGGAACTATGGCTACACCTTC	CASKEEGAGNYGYTF
-	TRBJ2-1	-	TRBV24-1	TGTGCCACCAGTGAGCCCGCCGGGGGGCGTGTCGATGAGCAGTTCTTC	CATSEPAGGRVDEQFF
-	TRBJ2-7	many	TRBV7-9	TGTGCCAGCAGCCCCCCCTGGGGGCCCTCCTACGAGCAGTACTTC	CASSPPWGPSYEQYF
-	TRBJ1-2	many	TRBV7-2	TGTGCCAGCAGCCCGGCGGGGGACGAGGGATATGGCTACACCTTC	CASSPAGDEGYGYTF
-	TRBJ1-2	-	TRBV12-3/TRBV12-4	TGTGCCAGCAGTTTGGAGGGGGTTGGAAAAGGCTACACCTTC	CASSLEGVGKGYTF
-	TRBJ1-5	-	TRBV20-1	TGCAGTGCTAGAGATTCCGGACCCCTCTCCAATCAGCCCCAGCATTTT	CSARDSGPLSNQPQHF
-	TRBJ2-7	few	TRBV7-9	TGTGCCAGCAGCCGCGCTGCGGGCGGCGGGGCGACTTTCGAGCAGTACTTC	CASSRAAGGGATFEQYF
-	TRBJ1-3	-	TRBV28	TGTGCCAGCAGTTTACCAACATCCGGAAACACCATATATTTT	CASSLPTSGNTIYF
TRBD2	TRBJ2-7	-	TRBV11-2	TGTGCCAGCAGCGCCCAACTAGCGGAATACGAGCAGTACTTC	CASSAQLAEYEQYF
-	TRBJ2-1	few	TRBV27	TGTGCCAGCAGTTTCAAAGGGATACAGGGCGTTGAGCAGTTCTTC	CASSFKGIQGVEQFF
-	TRBJ2-3	-	TRBV2	TGTGCCAGCAGTGACGGACCGGCGGAGTATTTT	CASSDGPAEYF
TRBD1	TRBJ2-1	many	TRBV2	TGTGCCAGCAAATTTGGGACAGGGTTAGGAAATGAGCAGTTCTTC	CASKFGTGLGNEQFF
TRBD2	TRBJ2-1	-	TRBV6-5	TGTGCCAGCAGTCCGAGCGGAGGCGGGGGCTACAATGAGCAGTTCTTC	CASSPSGGGGYNEQFF
-	TRBJ1-2	many	TRBV27	TGTGCCAGCAGTTTATCATCCAGGATTAACTATGGCTACACCTTC	CASSLSSRINYGYTF
-	TRBJ1-2	-	TRBV2	TGTGCCAGCAGTCTTACTGGGGGCGTAAACTATGGCTACACCTTC	CASSLTGGVNYGYTF
-	TRBJ2-1	once	TRBV9	TGTGCCAGCAGCGTAAACCAAGAGCAGTTCTTC	CASSVNQEQFF
-	TRBJ2-7	many	TRBV18	TGTGCCAGCTCACCACCACAGGGAAACGAGCAGTACTTC	CASSPPQGNEQYF
-	TRBJ1-1	-	TRBV2	TGTGACAGCAGTGAAGCGAGACAGATTGAAGCTTTCTTT	CDSSEARQIEAFF